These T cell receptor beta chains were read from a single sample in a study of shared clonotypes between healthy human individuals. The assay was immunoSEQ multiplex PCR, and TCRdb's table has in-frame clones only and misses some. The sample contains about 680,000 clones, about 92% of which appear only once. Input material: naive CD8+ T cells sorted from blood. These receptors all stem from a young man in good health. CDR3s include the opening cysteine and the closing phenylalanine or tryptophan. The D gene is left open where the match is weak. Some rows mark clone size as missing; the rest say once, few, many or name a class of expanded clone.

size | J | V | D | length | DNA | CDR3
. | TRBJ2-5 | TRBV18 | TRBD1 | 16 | TGTGCCAGCTCACCACCGGCGACAGGGGTTGAGGAGACCCAGTACTTC | CASSPPATGVEETQYF
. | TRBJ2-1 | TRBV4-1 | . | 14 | TGCGCCAGCAGCCAAGTGGGAGAATACAATGAGCAGTTCTTC | CASSQVGEYNEQFF
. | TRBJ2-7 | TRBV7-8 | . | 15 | TGTGCCAGCAGCTCTTCTTATAGTGAGGCCTACGAGCAGTACTTC | CASSSSYSEAYEQYF
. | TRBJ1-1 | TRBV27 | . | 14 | TGTGCCAGCAGTTCCAGCGGCTTTAGCACTGAAGCTTTCTTT | CASSSSGFSTEAFF
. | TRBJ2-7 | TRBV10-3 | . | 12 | TGTGCCATCAGTGGTAAGAATGACGAGCAGTACTTC | CAISGKNDEQYF
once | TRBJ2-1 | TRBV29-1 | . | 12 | TGCAGCGTTTCGGCGGCCTACAATGAGCAGTTCTTC | CSVSAAYNEQFF
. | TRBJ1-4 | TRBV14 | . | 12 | TGTGCCAGCAGCCGAAAAGGGGTGAAACTGTTTTTT | CASSRKGVKLFF
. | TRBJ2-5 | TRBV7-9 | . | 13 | TGTGCCAGCACCCCTGATTTAGGAGAGACCCAGTACTTC | CASTPDLGETQYF
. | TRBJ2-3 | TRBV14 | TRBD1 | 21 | TGTGCCAGCAGGCCACCAGGGGACAGGGCCCTAGAGGGGGATAGCACAGATACGCAGTATTTT | CASRPPGDRALEGDSTDTQYF
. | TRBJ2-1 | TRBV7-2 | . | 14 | TGTGCCAGCAGCAAGATAGGGGCGGCTAATGAGCAGTTCTTC | CASSKIGAANEQFF
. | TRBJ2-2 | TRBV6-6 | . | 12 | TGTGCCAGCAGTTACCCAGGGCGGGAGCTGTTTTTT | CASSYPGRELFF
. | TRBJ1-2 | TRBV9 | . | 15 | TGTGCCAGCAGCGGACCAGAAGAAGTCGGCTATGGCTACACCTTC | CASSGPEEVGYGYTF
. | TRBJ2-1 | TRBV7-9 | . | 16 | TGTGCCAGCAGCTCACCCGAAGGAGAATCCTACAATGAGCAGTTCTTC | CASSSPEGESYNEQFF
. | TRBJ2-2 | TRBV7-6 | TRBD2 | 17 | TGTGCCAGCAGCTCACTAGCGGGAGGGATTCACACCGGGGAGCTGTTTTTT | CASSSLAGGIHTGELFF
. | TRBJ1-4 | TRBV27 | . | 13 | TGTGCCAGCAGTGGGCAGGAAGTTGAAAAACTGTTTTTT | CASSGQEVEKLFF
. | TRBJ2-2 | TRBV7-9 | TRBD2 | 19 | TGTGCCAGCAGCCCAGGCGGGAGCCCCGGACATCCCTGGGGCGGGGAGCTGTTTTTT | CASSPGGSPGHPWGGELFF
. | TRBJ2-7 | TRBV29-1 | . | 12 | TGCAGCGTACCTGGGGGCCTCTACGAGCAGTACTTC | CSVPGGLYEQYF
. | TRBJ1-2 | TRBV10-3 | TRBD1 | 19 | TGTGCCATCAGTGAGTCGGGGGACAGGGAGGCCAGTATTCAGTATGGCTACACCTTC | CAISESGDREASIQYGYTF
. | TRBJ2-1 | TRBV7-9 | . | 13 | TGTGCCAGCAGCGAGAACCCGGACGGTGAGCAGTTCTTC | CASSENPDGEQFF
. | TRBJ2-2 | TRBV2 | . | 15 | TGTGCCAGCAGTGAAGGCGCGGTGAACACCGGGGAGCTGTTTTTT | CASSEGAVNTGELFF
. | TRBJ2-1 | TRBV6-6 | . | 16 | TGTGCCAGCAGATACTCTGTAGAGGGGATCTACAATGAGCAGTTCTTC | CASRYSVEGIYNEQFF
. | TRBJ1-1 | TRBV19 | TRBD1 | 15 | TGTGCCAGTAGTACGGGGACAGGGCTGGCAGCTGAAGCTTTCTTT | CASSTGTGLAAEAFF
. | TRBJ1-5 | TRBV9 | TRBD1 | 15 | TGTGCCAGCAGCGCCGGGACAGAATTAGGTCAGCCCCAGCATTTT | CASSAGTELGQPQHF
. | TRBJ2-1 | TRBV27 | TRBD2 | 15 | TGTGCCAGCAGTCCTGGGACTAGCGGGGGAGATGAGCAGTTCTTC | CASSPGTSGGDEQFF
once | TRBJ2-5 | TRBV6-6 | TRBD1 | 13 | TGTGCCAGCATCCGGACAGGCGAAGAGACCCAGTACTTC | CASIRTGEETQYF
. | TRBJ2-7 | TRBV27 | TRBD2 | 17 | TGTGCCAGCAGTACCGGACTAGCGGGCTCTCATCTCTACGAGCAGTACTTC | CASSTGLAGSHLYEQYF
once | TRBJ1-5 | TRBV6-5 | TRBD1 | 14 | TGTGCCAGCAGTTTGGGACAGGGCAATCAGCCCCAGCATTTT | CASSLGQGNQPQHF
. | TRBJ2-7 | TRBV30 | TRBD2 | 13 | TGTGCCTGGATGGCTAGCGGGAGTTCCCAGCAGTACTTC | CAWMASGSSQQYF
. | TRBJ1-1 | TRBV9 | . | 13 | TGTGCCAGCAGCCCCAAACGGGACACTGAAGCTTTCTTT | CASSPKRDTEAFF
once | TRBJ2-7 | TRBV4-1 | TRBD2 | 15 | TGCGCCAGCAGCCAGGGGACTAGCGGGAACTACGAGCAGTACTTC | CASSQGTSGNYEQYF
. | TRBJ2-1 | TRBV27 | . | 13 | TGTGCCAGCAGTCCTTGGCACGAACCGGAGCAGTTCTTC | CASSPWHEPEQFF
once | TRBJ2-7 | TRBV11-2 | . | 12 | TGTGCCAGCAGCTTAGGCACTTACGAGCAGTACTTC | CASSLGTYEQYF
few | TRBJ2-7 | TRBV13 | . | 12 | TGTGCCAGCAGCTCCCAAAGTGGGGAGCAGTACTTC | CASSSQSGEQYF
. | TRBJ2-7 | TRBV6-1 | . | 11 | TGTGCCAGCAGTTGGGGATACGAGCAGTACTTC | CASSWGYEQYF
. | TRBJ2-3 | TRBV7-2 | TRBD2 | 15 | TGTGCCAGCAGCTTAACCAGCGGGAGCCTGGATACGCAGTATTTT | CASSLTSGSLDTQYF
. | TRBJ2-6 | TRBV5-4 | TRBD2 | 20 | TGTGCCAGCAGCTACTACGGGGGACTAGCGGTCCTCGCTGGGGCCAACGTCCTGACTTTC | CASSYYGGLAVLAGANVLTF
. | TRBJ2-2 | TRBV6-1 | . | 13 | TGTGCCAGCAGTGATCCGAACACCGGGGAGCTGTTTTTT | CASSDPNTGELFF
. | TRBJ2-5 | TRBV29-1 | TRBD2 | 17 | TGCAGCGTTGAAGATGCGCCACTAGCGGGTGGGTCGGGGACCCAGTACTTC | CSVEDAPLAGGSGTQYF
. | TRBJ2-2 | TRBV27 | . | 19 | TGTGCCAGCAGTTTCTCTTACCTTGGACCAATGGAGGACACCGGGGAGCTGTTTTTT | CASSFSYLGPMEDTGELFF
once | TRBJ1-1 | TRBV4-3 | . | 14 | TGCGCCAGCAGCCAGGGGTTTGAGAACACTGAAGCTTTCTTT | CASSQGFENTEAFF
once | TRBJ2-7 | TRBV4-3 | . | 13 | TGCGCCAGCAGCAATGACGGGGGCTACGAGCAGTACTTC | CASSNDGGYEQYF
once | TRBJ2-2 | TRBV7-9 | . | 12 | TGTGCCAGCTTAGGGATTTCCGGGGAGCTGTTTTTT | CASLGISGELFF